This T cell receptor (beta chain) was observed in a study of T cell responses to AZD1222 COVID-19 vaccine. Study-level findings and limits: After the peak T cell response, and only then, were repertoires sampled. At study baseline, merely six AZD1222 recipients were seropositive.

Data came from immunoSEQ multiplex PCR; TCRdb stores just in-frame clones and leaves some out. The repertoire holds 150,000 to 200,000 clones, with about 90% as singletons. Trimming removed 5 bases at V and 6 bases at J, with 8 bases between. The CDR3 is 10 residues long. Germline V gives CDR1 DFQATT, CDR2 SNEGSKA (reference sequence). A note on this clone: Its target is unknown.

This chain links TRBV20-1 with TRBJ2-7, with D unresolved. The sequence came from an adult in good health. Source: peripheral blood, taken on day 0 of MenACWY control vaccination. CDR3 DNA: TGCAGTGCTCAGTCGGGCGAGCAGTACTTC. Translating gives CSAQSGEQYF.